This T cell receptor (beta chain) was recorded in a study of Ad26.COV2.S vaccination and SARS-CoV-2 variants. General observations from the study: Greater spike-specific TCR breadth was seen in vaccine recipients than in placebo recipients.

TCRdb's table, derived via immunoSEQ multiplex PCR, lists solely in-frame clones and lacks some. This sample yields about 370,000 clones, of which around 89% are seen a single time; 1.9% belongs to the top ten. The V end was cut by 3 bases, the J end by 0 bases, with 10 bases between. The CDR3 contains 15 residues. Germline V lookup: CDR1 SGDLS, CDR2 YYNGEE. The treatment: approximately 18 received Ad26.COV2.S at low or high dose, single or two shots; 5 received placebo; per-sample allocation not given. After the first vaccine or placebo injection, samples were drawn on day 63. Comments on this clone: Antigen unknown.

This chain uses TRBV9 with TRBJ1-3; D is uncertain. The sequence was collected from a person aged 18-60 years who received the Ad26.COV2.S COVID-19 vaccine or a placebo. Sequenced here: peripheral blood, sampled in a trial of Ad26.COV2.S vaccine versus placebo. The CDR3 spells CASSADGLSGNTIYF. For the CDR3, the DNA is TGTGCCAGCAGCGCGGACGGTCTCTCTGGAAACACCATATATTTT.